This T cell receptor (beta chain) originates from a study of T cell responses to AZD1222 COVID-19 vaccine. Trimming took 7 bases from V and 2 from J, leaving 15 bases between them. The CDR3 consists of 15 residues. Germline-derived CDR1 and CDR2 are LNHDA and SQIVND (reference sequence). TCRdb's table, derived via immunoSEQ multiplex PCR, lists solely in-frame clones and lacks some. The profile shows roughly 140,000 clones, around 89% of them singletons. The receptor comes from an adult in good health. The sample consisted of peripheral blood, taken on day 0 of AZD1222 vaccination. This chain uses TRBV19 with TRBJ1-5, with no clear D. CDR3 bases: TGTGCCAGTACTTCCGGCTGGTTACGCAATCAGCCCCAGCATTTT. This sequence encodes CASTSGWLRNQPQHF. The full variable domain, with the rest looked up from reference TRBV19 and TRBJ1-5, is DGGITQSPKYLFRKEGQNVTLSCEQNLNHDAMYWYRQDPGQGLRLIYYSQIVNDFQKGDIAEGYSVSREKKESFPLTVTSAQKNPTAFYLCASTSGWLRNQPQHFGDGTRLSIL.